Below, one TCR beta chain is given with its context. The data derive from a study of siplizumab effects on memory and regulatory T cells. The CDR3 has 15 amino acids. The germline CDR1 and CDR2 sequences are MGHDK and SYGVNS. Deletions cut 2 bases from V and 5 bases from J, with 15 bases between. Measured with immunoSEQ multiplex PCR; TCRdb has only the in-frame clones, and not every one. The sample lists more than 75,000 clones; around 95% were seen once. A few pairs of donors had their unstimulated naive, memory, effector memory and TEMRA subsets sequenced. This chain joins TRBV25-1 and TRBJ1-2; D might be TRBD1 (5 bases). The TCR was taken from a human donor in good health. The source material was naive CD4+ T cells sorted from blood. The CDR3, as DNA: TGTGCCAGCAGTGAACAAGGTGCAGGGCGATATGGCTACACCTTC. Protein: CASSEQGAGRYGYTF.